Shown below are 28 T cell receptor beta chains from a single sample sequenced in a study of shared clonotypes between healthy human individuals. Profiled with immunoSEQ multiplex PCR; TCRdb holds only in-frame clones, not every one. The sample consists of 1.5 million to 2.5 million clones, around 96% of them appearing once. CD8 cells regarded as naive lacked CD45RO, were positively chosen for CCR7, and omitted terminally differentiated effector memory CD45RA+ cells. Sequencing was performed on naive CD8+ T cells sorted from blood. Every receptor here comes from a man aged 18 to 30 in good health.

This clone was seen a single time. J is TRBJ2-7 and V is TRBV6-1, with a possible D match to TRBD1 (6 bases). Looked up from germline, CDR1 is MNHNS and CDR2 is SASEGT. The ends were cut back, 2 bases at V and 1 base at J, with 12 bases in the middle. This CDR3 has 15 amino acids. The CDR3 DNA follows: TGTGCCAGCAGTGAATCTTGGACAGTTTCCTACGAGCAGTACTTC. Residues: CASSESWTVSYEQYF.

This chain joins TRBV29-1 and TRBJ2-7; D not certain. Germline CDR1 reads SQVTM; CDR2 reads ANQGSEA. Trimming pared 7 bases from V and 0 bases from J, leaving 13 bases between. The length of the CDR3 is 13 residues. The chain's CDR3 is CSARPTSSYEQYF. DNA for the CDR3: TGCAGCGCCCGTCCAACCAGCTCCTACGAGCAGTACTTC.

The chain is built from TRBV9 and TRBJ2-1, with 16 bases aligning to TRBD2. The CDR3 has 18 amino acids. The germline V gene has CDR1 SGDLS and CDR2 YYNGEE. The J segment lost 9 bases and the V segment lost 0 bases, leaving 9 bases of the junction unmatched. The CDR3 loop reads CASSVEGGTSGRVGEQFF. CDR3 DNA: TGTGCCAGCAGCGTAGAAGGCGGGACTAGCGGGAGGGTGGGTGAGCAGTTCTTC.

This clone has just one count. This sample also contains other DNA sequences that code for the same CDR3. V gene TRBV6-1 combines with J gene TRBJ2-7; D remains ambiguous. Trimming stripped 6 bases from V and 0 bases from J, with 6 bases between. CDR1 is MNHNS, CDR2 SASEGT, per germline. This CDR3 has 12 residues. CDR3 sequence: CASSVDSYEQYF. DNA for the CDR3: TGTGCCAGCAGCGTAGACTCCTACGAGCAGTACTTC.

V is TRBV4-1 and J is TRBJ2-1; TRBD2 matches 8 bases. The CDR3 sequence is 17 residues long. Trimming at V came to 0 bases and at J to 9 bases, leaving 13 bases not matched to a gene. Germline values: CDR1 MGHRA, CDR2 YSYEKL. The chain's CDR3 is CASSQEALAAGSGEQFF. The CDR3 DNA reads TGCGCCAGCAGCCAAGAAGCACTAGCGGCCGGTTCGGGTGAGCAGTTCTTC.

This clone was detected only once. Other DNA sequences from this sample encode an identical CDR3 as well. The chain is built from TRBV9 and TRBJ2-7; tentative D call: TRBD1 (5 bases). Trimming stripped 0 bases from V and 4 bases from J, with 11 bases between. Germline CDR1 is SGDLS and CDR2 is YYNGEE. The CDR3 is 14 amino acids. The CDR3 nucleotides read TGTGCCAGCAGCGTAGGGGGCAGTGGGTACGAGCAGTACTTC. This codes for CASSVGGSGYEQYF.

The chain uses TRBV9 and TRBJ2-7; the D gene is possibly TRBD2 (5 bases). V was trimmed by 0 bases and J by 2 bases, leaving 12 bases between them. Germline V gene lookup returns CDR1 SGDLS and CDR2 YYNGEE. The length of the CDR3 is 15 residues. This chain's CDR3 is CASSVGPAETYEQYF. Here the CDR3 DNA reads TGTGCCAGCAGCGTAGGCCCAGCGGAGACCTACGAGCAGTACTTC.

This sequence joins TRBV29-1 and TRBJ2-1; D gene unclear. This CDR3 is built from 15 residues. CDR1 and CDR2 (germline): SQVTM, ANQGSEA. V shed 2 bases and J shed 4 bases, with 15 bases lying between them. The DNA for the CDR3 is TGCAGCGTTGAACCGATCCAAAACCTGTACAATGAGCAGTTCTTC. It encodes CSVEPIQNLYNEQFF.

The rearrangement joins TRBV7-9 to TRBJ2-7; TRBD2 might be the D (6 bases). Germline values: CDR1 SEHNR, CDR2 FQNEAQ (reference sequence). CDR3 length equals 13 residues. Deletions cut 5 bases from V and 0 bases from J, with 8 bases between. This CDR3 is CASSRDFSYEQYF. Written as DNA, the CDR3 is TGTGCCAGCAGCCGGGACTTCTCCTACGAGCAGTACTTC.

Remarks on this clone: Other DNA variants within this sample encode the same CDR3. The rearrangement links TRBV9 to TRBJ2-1; the match to TRBD2 covers 8 bases. Germline CDR1 is SGDLS and CDR2 is YYNGEE. Trimming took 2 bases from V and 4 from J; bases not matched to a gene: 5. The CDR3 has 15 residues. The CDR3: CASSVSGTSYNEQFF. The CDR3 DNA is TGTGCCAGCAGCGTTAGCGGGACCTCTTACAATGAGCAGTTCTTC.

This chain uses TRBV25-1 with TRBJ2-2; 14 positions match TRBD2. CDR3 length: 18 amino acids. With V trimmed by 5 bases and J by 3 bases, 8 bases remained unmatched. The germline CDR1 and CDR2 sequences are MGHDK and SYGVNS. DNA for the CDR3: TGTGCCAGCAGTAGGACTAGCGGGGGGTTCGTGGACACCGGGGAGCTGTTTTTT. As protein: CASSRTSGGFVDTGELFF. The variable domain in full, completed from reference TRBV25-1 and TRBJ2-2, reads EADIYQTPRYLVIGTGKKITLECSQTMGHDKMYWYQQDPGMELHLIHYSYGVNSTEKGDLSSESTVSRIRTEHFPLTLESARPSHTSQYLCASSRTSGGFVDTGELFFGEGSRLTVL.

This rearrangement joins TRBV10-3 to TRBJ2-1, with D unresolved. V dropped 4 bases and J dropped 9 bases, with 13 bases sitting between them. This CDR3 spans 13 amino acids. CDR1 ENHRY and CDR2 SYGVKD come from the germline V gene. CDR3 DNA sequence: TGTGCCATCAGTGCCCCCCCTGCTCCTGAGCAGTTCTTC. As protein: CAISAPPAPEQFF.

The chain combines TRBV19 with TRBJ2-1; 8 positions agree with TRBD2. V dropped 7 bases and J dropped 3; count of bases not matched to a gene: 5. Germline V gene data show CDR1 as LNHDA and CDR2 as SQIVND (reference sequence). The CDR3 spans 14 residues. The CDR3 DNA reads as TGTGCCAGTACCCCGGGGGGGTACTACAATGAGCAGTTCTTC. Translated: CASTPGGYYNEQFF.

This chain connects TRBV15 to TRBJ2-1; no reliable D call. V was trimmed by 3 bases and J by 4 bases, leaving 10 bases between them. CDR3 size: 14 residues. Germline V gives CDR1 LNHNV, CDR2 YYDKDF (reference sequence). The CDR3 sequence: CATSSLDGYNEQFF. CDR3 coding DNA: TGTGCCACCAGCAGCCTGGACGGATACAATGAGCAGTTCTTC.

The V call is TRBV19, the J call TRBJ2-7; D gene ambiguous. The CDR3 is 14 residues long. V shed 1 base and J shed 3 bases, with 10 bases lying between them. Germline CDR1 and CDR2: LNHDA and SQIVND (reference sequence). This CDR3 is CASSIGSGVYEQYF. Here the CDR3 DNA reads TGTGCCAGTAGTATAGGCAGTGGAGTCTACGAGCAGTACTTC.

As regards this clone: This sample also contains other DNA sequences that code for the same CDR3. The rearrangement joins TRBV27 to TRBJ2-2; TRBD1 is a possible D gene (6 bases). V shed 5 bases and J shed 8 bases, with 9 bases lying between them. This CDR3 contains 12 residues. Looked up from germline, CDR1 is MNHEY and CDR2 is SMNVEV (reference sequence). The CDR3 region has the DNA TGTGCCAGCAGTCTGAGGGGGGGGGAGCTGTTTTTT. It is translated as CASSLRGGELFF.

CDR3 in amino acids: CASSQLDRGRDGYTF. The CDR3 DNA reads as TGCGCCAGCAGCCAGCTGGACAGGGGCAGAGATGGCTACACCTTC. V gene TRBV4-1 combines with J gene TRBJ1-2; TRBD1 aligns across 9 bases. This CDR3 has 15 amino acids. CDR1 is MGHRA, CDR2 YSYEKL, per germline. Trimming at V came to 3 bases and at J to 6 bases, leaving 8 bases not matched to a gene.

The chain combines TRBV7-9 with TRBJ2-5; tentatively, D is TRBD2 (5 bases). Trimming cost V 5 bases and J 2 bases, with 12 bases left between them. Germline assignment: CDR1 SEHNR and CDR2 FQNEAQ (reference sequence). This CDR3 region has 14 residues. The CDR3 DNA follows: TGTGCCAGCAGCCCAGCCGGGAATCAAGAGACCCAGTACTTC. Encoded protein: CASSPAGNQETQYF.

The chain is built from TRBV7-9 and TRBJ2-5; D unresolved. The CDR3 sequence is 15 residues long. Germline-derived CDR1 and CDR2 are SEHNR and FQNEAQ (reference sequence). V lost 6 bases and J 1 base, leaving 15 bases between the germline ends. CDR3 residues: CASRPESGPQETQYF. CDR3 bases: TGTGCCAGCAGACCAGAGTCAGGCCCCCAAGAGACCCAGTACTTC.

The V call is TRBV6-5, the J call TRBJ1-6; tentative D call: TRBD1 (5 bases). The V gene lost 5 bases and the J gene lost 12 bases, with 11 bases spanning the gap. The CDR3 has 12 amino acids. Germline V gene sequence: CDR1 MNHEY, CDR2 SVGAGI. The CDR3 loop reads CASSGGEGPLHF. CDR3 coding DNA: TGTGCCAGCAGTGGGGGGGAGGGACCCCTCCACTTT.

This sequence joins TRBV11-2 and TRBJ2-7; D not resolved. This CDR3 has 13 residues. Germline CDR1 reads SGHAT; CDR2 reads FQNNGV. Trimming pared 3 bases from V and 5 bases from J, leaving 11 bases between. The CDR3 loop is CASSFGPRNEQYF. The DNA for the CDR3 is TGTGCCAGCAGCTTCGGCCCCCGGAACGAGCAGTACTTC.

The V call is TRBV5-8, the J call TRBJ2-3; 12 bases are shared with TRBD2. Germline V gives CDR1 SGHTS, CDR2 YDEGEE. V lost 5 bases and J lost 1; bases outside the gene matches: 11. CDR3 length equals 18 residues. The CDR3 DNA reads as TGTGCCAGCAGGGCCCTAGCGGGAGGGCCGGGAGGCACAGATACGCAGTATTTT. Translated: CASRALAGGPGGTDTQYF.

The V gene is TRBV2, the J gene TRBJ2-7; D is unclear. The V gene lost 7 bases and the J gene lost 0 bases, with 13 bases spanning the gap. The CDR3 length is 14 residues. From germline, CDR1 is SNHLY and CDR2 FYNNEI. The CDR3 region is CASMTPIDSYEQYF. In DNA form, the CDR3 reads TGTGCCAGCATGACACCGATTGACTCCTACGAGCAGTACTTC.

The chain uses TRBV6-5 and TRBJ2-1; possibly TRBD2 for D (5 bases). CDR3 length: 15 amino acids. Looked up from germline, CDR1 is MNHEY and CDR2 is SVGAGI. V dropped 3 bases and J dropped 6 bases, with 15 bases sitting between them. The CDR3 is CASSYVAGEGNEQFF. The CDR3, as DNA: TGTGCCAGCAGTTATGTCGCGGGTGAAGGCAATGAGCAGTTCTTC.

J is TRBJ2-5 and V is TRBV13, with D possibly called TRBD1 or TRBD2 (5 bases each). This CDR3 is built from 14 residues. Germline lookup yields CDR1 PRHDT and CDR2 FYEKMQ (reference sequence). Deletions cut 5 bases from V and 5 bases from J, with 15 bases between. DNA for the CDR3: TGTGCCAGCAGCCAAGTGGGGGATTTCGAGACCCAGTACTTC. Amino acid sequence: CASSQVGDFETQYF.

V is TRBV11-2 and J is TRBJ2-7; D is possibly TRBD1 or TRBD2 (5 bases each). V gave up 5 bases and J gave up 5 bases, with 13 bases separating them. Germline CDR1 SGHAT, CDR2 FQNNGV. The CDR3 has 13 amino acids. The CDR3 loop reads CASSVPGHNEQYF. For the CDR3, the DNA is TGTGCCAGCAGCGTCCCGGGGCATAACGAGCAGTACTTC.

The chain joins TRBV28 to TRBJ1-5; no definite D call. V was cut by 3 bases and J by 9 bases, with 9 bases left in between. The CDR3 consists of 12 residues. CDR1 is MDHEN and CDR2 is SYDVKM in the germline V gene. This CDR3 reads CASSFRPGPQHF. The CDR3 nucleotides read TGTGCCAGCAGTTTCAGGCCAGGGCCCCAGCATTTT. The variable domain in full, with the rest retrieved from reference TRBV28 and TRBJ1-5, is DVKVTQSSRYLVKRTGEKVFLECVQDMDHENMFWYRQDPGLGLRLIYFSYDVKMKEKGDIPEGYSVSREKKERFSLILESASTNQTSMYLCASSFRPGPQHFGDGTRLSIL.

The V gene is TRBV10-3, the J gene TRBJ2-7; either TRBD1 or TRBD2 may fit D (7 bases each). The CDR3 runs to 13 residues. The V gene's germline CDR1 is ENHRY and CDR2 SYGVKD. Trimming removed 2 bases from V and 6 bases from J, with 11 bases in between. CDR3 DNA sequence: TGTGCCATCAGTGAGGACAGGGAGGGCGAGCAGTACTTC. Translating gives CAISEDREGEQYF.